This T cell receptor beta chain was sequenced for a study of T cells in Graves' hyperthyroidism and ophthalmopathy. RNA transcripts provided the source from which TCR beta CDR3 regions were amplified. First-round RT-PCR with HTBI primers amplified the TCR CDR3 region. TCRdb recomputed calls from the multiplex PCR reads with MiXCR, one row per CDR3 protein. This sample has under 350,000 distinct CDR3 sequences, with around a sixth found just once. The TCR originated in a woman aged 45-59 years with Graves' hyperthyroidism. The specimen was blood.

CDR3 sequence reads: CASSPLTGGGLKGGSPLHF. Written as DNA, the CDR3 is TGTGCCAGCTCACCTTTAACAGGAGGGGGGCTCAAAGGAGGTTCACCCCTCCACTTT. This sequence joins TRBV18 and TRBJ1-6; weak D call: TRBD1 (6 bases). The V gene lost 3 bases and the J gene lost 9 bases, with 27 bases spanning the gap. The germline V gene encodes CDR1 KGHSH and CDR2 LQKENI. This CDR3 region has 19 residues.